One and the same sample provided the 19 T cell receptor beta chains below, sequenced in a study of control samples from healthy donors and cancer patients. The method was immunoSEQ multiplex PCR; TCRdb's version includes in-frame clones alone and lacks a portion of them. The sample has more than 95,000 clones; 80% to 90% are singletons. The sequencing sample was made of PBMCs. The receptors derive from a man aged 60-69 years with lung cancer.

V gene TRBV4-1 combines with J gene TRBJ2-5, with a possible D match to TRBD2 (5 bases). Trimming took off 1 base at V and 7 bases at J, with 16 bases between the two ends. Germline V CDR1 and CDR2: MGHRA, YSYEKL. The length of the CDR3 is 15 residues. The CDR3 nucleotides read TGCGCCAGCAGCCAAGGGTCAGTGACTATAGCGACCCAGTACTTC. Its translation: CASSQGSVTIATQYF.

This CDR3 reads CASSGDGNIQYF. Here the CDR3 DNA reads TGTGCCAGCAGCGGGGACGGAAACATTCAGTACTTC. The chain combines TRBV5-6 with TRBJ2-4; D tentatively reads TRBD1 or TRBD2 (5 bases each). CDR1 SGHDT and CDR2 YYEEEE come from the germline V gene. Trimming took off 4 bases at V and 6 bases at J, with 8 bases between the two ends. The CDR3 is 12 amino acids.

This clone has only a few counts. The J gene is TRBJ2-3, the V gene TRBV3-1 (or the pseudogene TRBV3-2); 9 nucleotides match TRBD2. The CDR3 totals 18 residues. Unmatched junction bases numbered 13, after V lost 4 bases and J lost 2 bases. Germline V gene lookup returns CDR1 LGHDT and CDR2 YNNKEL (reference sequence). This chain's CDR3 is CASSRQLAGETLTDTQYF. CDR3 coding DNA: TGTGCCAGCAGCCGACAACTAGCGGGTGAAACCCTCACAGATACGCAGTATTTT.

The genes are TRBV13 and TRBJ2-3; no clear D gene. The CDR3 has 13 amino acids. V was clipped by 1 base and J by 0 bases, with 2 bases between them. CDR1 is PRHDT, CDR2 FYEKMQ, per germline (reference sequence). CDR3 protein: CASSLASTDTQYF. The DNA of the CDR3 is TGTGCCAGCAGCTTAGCCAGCACAGATACGCAGTATTTT.

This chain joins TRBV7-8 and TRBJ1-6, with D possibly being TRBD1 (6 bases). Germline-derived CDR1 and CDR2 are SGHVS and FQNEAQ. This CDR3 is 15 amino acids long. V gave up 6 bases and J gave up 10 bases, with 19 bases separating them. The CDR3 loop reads CASRPGGRVGSPLHF. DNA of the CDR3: TGTGCCAGCAGACCGGGGGGCCGGGTCGGATCACCCCTCCACTTT.

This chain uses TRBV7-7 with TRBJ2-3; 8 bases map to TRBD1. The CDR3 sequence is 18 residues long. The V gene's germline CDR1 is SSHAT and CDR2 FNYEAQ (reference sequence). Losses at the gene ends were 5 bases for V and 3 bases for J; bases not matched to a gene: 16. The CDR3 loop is CASSPNLVTGAPTDTQYF. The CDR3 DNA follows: TGTGCCAGCAGCCCCAATCTGGTGACAGGGGCGCCGACAGATACGCAGTATTTT.

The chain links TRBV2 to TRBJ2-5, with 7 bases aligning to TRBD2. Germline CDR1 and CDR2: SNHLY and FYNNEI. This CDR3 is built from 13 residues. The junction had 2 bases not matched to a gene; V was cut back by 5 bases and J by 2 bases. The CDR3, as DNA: TGTGCCAGCAGTTGGACTAGACAAGAGACCCAGTACTTC. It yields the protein CASSWTRQETQYF.

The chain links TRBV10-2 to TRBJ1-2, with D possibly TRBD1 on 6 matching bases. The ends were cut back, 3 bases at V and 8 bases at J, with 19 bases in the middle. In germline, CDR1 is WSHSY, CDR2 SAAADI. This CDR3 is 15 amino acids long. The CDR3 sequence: CASSEDRTWGEGYTF. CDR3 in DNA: TGCGCCAGCAGTGAAGACAGGACCTGGGGTGAGGGCTACACCTTC.

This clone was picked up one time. The CDR3 region is CASSESGQFYGYTF. The CDR3 nucleotides read TGTGCCAGCAGTGAGTCCGGACAGTTCTATGGCTACACCTTC. The chain uses TRBV25-1 and TRBJ1-2; a possible D gene is TRBD1 (6 bases). The CDR3 covers 14 residues. V lost 3 bases and J 4 bases, leaving 12 bases between the germline ends. Germline V gene lookup returns CDR1 MGHDK and CDR2 SYGVNS.

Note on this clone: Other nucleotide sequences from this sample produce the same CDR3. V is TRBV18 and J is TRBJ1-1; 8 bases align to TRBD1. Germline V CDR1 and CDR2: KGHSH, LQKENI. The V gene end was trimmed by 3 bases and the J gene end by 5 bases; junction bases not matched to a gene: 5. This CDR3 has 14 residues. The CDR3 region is CASSPRTGNTEAFF. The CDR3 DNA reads TGTGCCAGCTCACCCCGGACAGGGAATACTGAAGCTTTCTTT.

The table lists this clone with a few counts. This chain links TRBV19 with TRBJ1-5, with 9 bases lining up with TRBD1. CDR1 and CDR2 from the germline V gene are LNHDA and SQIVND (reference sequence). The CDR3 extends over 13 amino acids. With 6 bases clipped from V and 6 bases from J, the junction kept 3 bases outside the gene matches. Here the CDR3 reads CASRGTGTQPQHF. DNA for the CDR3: TGTGCCAGTAGGGGGACAGGGACTCAGCCCCAGCATTTT.

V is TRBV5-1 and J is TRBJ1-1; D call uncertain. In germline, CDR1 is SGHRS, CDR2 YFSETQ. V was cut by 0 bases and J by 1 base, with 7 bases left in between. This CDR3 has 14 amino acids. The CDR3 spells CASSLAGRNTEAFF. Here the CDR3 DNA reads TGCGCCAGCAGCTTGGCCGGGAGGAACACTGAAGCTTTCTTT. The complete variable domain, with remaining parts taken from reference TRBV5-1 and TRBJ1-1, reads KAGVTQTPRYLIKTRGQQVTLSCSPISGHRSVSWYQQTPGQGLQFLFEYFSETQRNKGNFPGRFSGRQFSNSRSEMNVSTLELGDSALYLCASSLAGRNTEAFFGQGTRLTVV.

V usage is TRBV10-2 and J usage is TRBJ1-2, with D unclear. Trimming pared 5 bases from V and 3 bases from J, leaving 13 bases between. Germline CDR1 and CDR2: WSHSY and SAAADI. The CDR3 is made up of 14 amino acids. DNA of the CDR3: TGCGCCAGCAGTCCGGGAGGCCTTGACTATGGCTACACCTTC. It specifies CASSPGGLDYGYTF.

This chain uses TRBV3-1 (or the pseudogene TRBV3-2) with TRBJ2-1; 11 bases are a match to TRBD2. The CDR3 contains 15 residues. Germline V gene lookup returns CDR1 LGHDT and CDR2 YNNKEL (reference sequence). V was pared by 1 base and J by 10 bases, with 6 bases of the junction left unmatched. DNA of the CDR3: TGTGCCAGCAGCCAAGGGCTAGCGGGGGGCCGAGAGCAGTTCTTC. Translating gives CASSQGLAGGREQFF.

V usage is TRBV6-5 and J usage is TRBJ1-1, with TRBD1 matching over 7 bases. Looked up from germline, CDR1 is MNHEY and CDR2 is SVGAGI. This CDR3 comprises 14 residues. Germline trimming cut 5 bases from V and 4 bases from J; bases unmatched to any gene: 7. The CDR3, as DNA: TGTGCCAGCAGTAGAGTCGACAGGGCCACTGAAGCTTTCTTT. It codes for CASSRVDRATEAFF.

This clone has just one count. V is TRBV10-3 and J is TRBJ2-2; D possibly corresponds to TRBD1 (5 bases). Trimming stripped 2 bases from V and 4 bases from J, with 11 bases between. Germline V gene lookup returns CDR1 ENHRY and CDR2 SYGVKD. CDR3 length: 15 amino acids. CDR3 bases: TGTGCCATCAGTGAGCAACAGGAGAGCACCGGGGAGCTGTTTTTT. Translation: CAISEQQESTGELFF.

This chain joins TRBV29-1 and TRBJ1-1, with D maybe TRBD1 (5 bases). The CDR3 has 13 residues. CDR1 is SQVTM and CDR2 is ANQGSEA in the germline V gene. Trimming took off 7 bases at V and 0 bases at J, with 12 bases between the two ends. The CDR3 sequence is CSAPRGLNTEAFF. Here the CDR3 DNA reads TGCAGCGCCCCACGGGGGTTGAACACTGAAGCTTTCTTT. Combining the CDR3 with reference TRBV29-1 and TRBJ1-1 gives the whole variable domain SAVISQKPSRDICQRGTSLTIQCQVDSQVTMMFWYRQQPGQSLTLIATANQGSEATYESGFVIDKFPISRPNLTFSTLTVSNMSPEDSSIYLCSAPRGLNTEAFFGQGTRLTVV.

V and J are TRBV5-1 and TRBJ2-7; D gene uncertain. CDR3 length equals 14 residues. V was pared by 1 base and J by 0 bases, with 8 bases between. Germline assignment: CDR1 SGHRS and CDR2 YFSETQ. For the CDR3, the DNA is TGCGCCAGCAGCTTGTTTGACAACTCCTACGAGCAGTACTTC. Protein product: CASSLFDNSYEQYF. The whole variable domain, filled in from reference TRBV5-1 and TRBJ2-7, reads KAGVTQTPRYLIKTRGQQVTLSCSPISGHRSVSWYQQTPGQGLQFLFEYFSETQRNKGNFPGRFSGRQFSNSRSEMNVSTLELGDSALYLCASSLFDNSYEQYFGPGTRLTVT.

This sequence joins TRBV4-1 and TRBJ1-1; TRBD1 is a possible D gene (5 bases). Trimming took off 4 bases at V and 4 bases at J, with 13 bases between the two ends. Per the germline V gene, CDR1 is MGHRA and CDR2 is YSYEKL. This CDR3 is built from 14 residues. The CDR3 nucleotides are TGCGCCAGCAGCCTTCCTTACCAGGGCACTGAAGCTTTCTTT. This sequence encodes CASSLPYQGTEAFF.